This entry describes one T cell receptor beta chain. The data originate from a study of blood T cell repertoires in COVID-19. The CDR3 is 16 amino acids. The ends lost 4 bases at V and 7 bases at J; junction bases unmatched: 10. The germline CDR1 and CDR2 sequences are SGDLS and YYNGEE. Original analysis: Quantification of nucleated cells was approximated via reference gene primer amplification. Clones were sequenced by immunoSEQ multiplex PCR, and TCRdb holds only the in-frame ones, with some missing. From that table come the V and J calls and clone size; the DNA was used to work out D and trimming. The table includes 300,000 or so clones, around 87% detected once.

The receptor comes from a woman aged 50 to 60 who had recovered from COVID-19. J is TRBJ2-1 and V is TRBV9, with 11 positions matching TRBD2. The sequenced material came from peripheral blood. The CDR3 DNA reads as TGTGCCAGCAGCTCCATAGCGGGGGGGCTGTCAAATGAGCAGTTCTTC. Translation: CASSSIAGGLSNEQFF.